A selection of T cell receptor beta chains follows, all from one sample in a study of graft-versus-host responses after intestinal transplantation. Assay: immunoSEQ multiplex PCR; the TCRdb copy retains only in-frame clones and omits some. The table has 15,000 to 20,000 clones, about two fifths seen once. The sequences come from alloreactive CD8+ T cells from a mixed lymphocyte reaction culture, collected before intestinal transplant. The receptors were sampled from a human patient who received an intestinal transplant. Each CDR3 is given with its conserved first and last residue. The D gene is left open where the match is weak. Clone size is shown for a subset of rows, as once, few, many or a class of expanded clone.

j_gene | abundance | v_gene | len | d_gene | CDR3nt | CDR3aa
TRBJ2-7 | - | TRBV5-4 | 13 | - | TGTGCCAGCAGCCACGCCGACCTATACGAGCAGTACTTC | CASSHADLYEQYF
TRBJ2-1 | - | TRBV4-1 | 13 | - | TGCGCCAGCAGCCAAGTTTGGCTCGCCAAGCAGTTCTTC | CASSQVWLAKQFF
TRBJ2-7 | medium-sized | TRBV5-1 | 14 | - | TGCGCCAGCAGCCCCTACGTGGCTACCTACGAGCAGTACTTC | CASSPYVATYEQYF
TRBJ2-7 | few | TRBV7-4 | 13 | TRBD2 | TGTGCCAGCAGTCCAGGGACTAGCTACGAGCAGTACTTC | CASSPGTSYEQYF
TRBJ1-5 | medium-sized | TRBV27 | 14 | - | TGTGCCAGCAGTTTCGGGGATAGCAATCAGCCCCAGCATTTT | CASSFGDSNQPQHF
TRBJ1-1 | - | TRBV5-1 | 15 | - | TGCGCCAGCAGCCCAACGCTAGGGGGACACACTGAAGCTTTCTTT | CASSPTLGGHTEAFF
TRBJ2-3 | few | TRBV9 | 14 | - | TGTGCCAGCAAAATGGAACAGCCCCCTTATACGCAGTATTTT | CASKMEQPPYTQYF
TRBJ2-7 | - | TRBV9 | 16 | - | TGTGCCAGCAGCGTATTCCCGTGGTTCTCCCCCTACGAGCAGTACTTC | CASSVFPWFSPYEQYF
TRBJ2-2 | - | TRBV9 | 16 | - | TGTGCCAGCAGCGTAGGGGCAGGGGTGTACACCGGGGAGCTGTTTTTT | CASSVGAGVYTGELFF
TRBJ2-2 | few | TRBV21-1 | 17 | - | TGTGCCAGCAGCGCCCAGGGGAGGAGGCCAAACACCGGGGAGCTGTTTTTT | CASSAQGRRPNTGELFF
TRBJ2-4 | - | TRBV5-6 | 14 | TRBD1 | TGTGCCAGCAGCCCAGGGACAGGGGTTGACATTCAGTACTTC | CASSPGTGVDIQYF